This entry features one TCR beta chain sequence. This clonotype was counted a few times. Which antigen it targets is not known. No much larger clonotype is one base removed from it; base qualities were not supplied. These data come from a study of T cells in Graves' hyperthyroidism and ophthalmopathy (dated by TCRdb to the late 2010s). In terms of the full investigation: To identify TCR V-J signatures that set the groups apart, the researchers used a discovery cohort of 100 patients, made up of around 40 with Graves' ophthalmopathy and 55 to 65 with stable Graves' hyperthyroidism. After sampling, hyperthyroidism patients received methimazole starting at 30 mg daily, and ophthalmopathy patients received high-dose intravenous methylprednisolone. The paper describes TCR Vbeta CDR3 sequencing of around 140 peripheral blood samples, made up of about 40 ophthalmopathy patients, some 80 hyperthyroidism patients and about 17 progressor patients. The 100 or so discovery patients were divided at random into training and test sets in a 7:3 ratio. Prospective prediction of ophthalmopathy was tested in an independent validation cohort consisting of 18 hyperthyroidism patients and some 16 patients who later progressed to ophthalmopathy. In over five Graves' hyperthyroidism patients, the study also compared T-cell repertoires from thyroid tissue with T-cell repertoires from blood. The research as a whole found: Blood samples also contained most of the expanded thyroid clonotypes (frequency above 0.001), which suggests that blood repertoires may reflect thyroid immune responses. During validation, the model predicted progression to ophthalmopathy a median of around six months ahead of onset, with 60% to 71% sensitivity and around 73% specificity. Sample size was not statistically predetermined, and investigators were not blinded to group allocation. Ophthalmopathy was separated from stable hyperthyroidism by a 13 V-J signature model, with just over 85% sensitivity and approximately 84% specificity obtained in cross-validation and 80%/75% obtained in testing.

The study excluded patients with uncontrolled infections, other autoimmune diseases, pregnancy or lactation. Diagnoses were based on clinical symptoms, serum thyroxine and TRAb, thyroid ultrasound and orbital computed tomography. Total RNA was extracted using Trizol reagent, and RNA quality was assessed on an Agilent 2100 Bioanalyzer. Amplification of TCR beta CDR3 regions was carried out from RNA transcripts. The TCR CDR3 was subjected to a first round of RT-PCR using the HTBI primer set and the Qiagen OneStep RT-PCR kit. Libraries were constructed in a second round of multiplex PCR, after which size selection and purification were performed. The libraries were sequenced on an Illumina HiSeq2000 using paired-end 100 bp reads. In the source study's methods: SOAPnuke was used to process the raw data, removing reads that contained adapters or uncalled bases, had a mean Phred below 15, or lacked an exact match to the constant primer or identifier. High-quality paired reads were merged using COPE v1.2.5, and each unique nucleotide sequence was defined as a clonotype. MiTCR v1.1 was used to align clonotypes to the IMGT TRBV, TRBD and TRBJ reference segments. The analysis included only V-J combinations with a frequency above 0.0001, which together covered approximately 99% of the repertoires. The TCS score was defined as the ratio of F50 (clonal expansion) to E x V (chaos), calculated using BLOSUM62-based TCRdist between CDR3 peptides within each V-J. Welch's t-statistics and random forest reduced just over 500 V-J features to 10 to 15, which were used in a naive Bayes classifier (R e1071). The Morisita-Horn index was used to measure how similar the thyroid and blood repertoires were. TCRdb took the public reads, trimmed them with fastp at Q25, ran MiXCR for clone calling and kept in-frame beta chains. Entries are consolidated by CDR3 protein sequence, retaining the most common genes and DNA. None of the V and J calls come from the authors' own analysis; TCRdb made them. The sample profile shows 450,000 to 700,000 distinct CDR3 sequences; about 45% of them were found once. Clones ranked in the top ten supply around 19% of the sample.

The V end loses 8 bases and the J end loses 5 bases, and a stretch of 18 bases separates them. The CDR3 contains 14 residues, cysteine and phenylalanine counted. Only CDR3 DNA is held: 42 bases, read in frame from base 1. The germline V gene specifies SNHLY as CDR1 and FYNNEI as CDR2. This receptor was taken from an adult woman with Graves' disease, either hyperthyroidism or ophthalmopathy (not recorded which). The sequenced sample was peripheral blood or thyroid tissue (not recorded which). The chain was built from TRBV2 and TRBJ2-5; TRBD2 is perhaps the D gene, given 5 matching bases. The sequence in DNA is TGTGCCAGCCGTGGGCTGGTGGGAGTGGAGACCCAGTACTTC. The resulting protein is CASRGLVGVETQYF.